A single T cell receptor beta chain is shown here with its context. Its antigen remains undetermined. Base qualities are not provided; no much larger clone lies one nucleotide away. The source of the sample is a study of T cell responses to AZD1222 COVID-19 vaccine listed by TCRdb under 2021. Regarding the complete study: TCR sequencing was performed for over 230 trial participants, of whom around 200 were given two doses of AZD1222 and around 26 were given two doses of MenACWY control vaccine. Trial participants were enrolled by age into subgroups of 18-55, 56-69 and 70-plus years, and about 150, 27 and 61 TCR-sequenced participants, respectively, were included in these subgroups. Results the study describes overall, beyond this receptor: Nearly half of unique spike-specific TCRs reportedly recognized epitopes outside regions mutated in the B.1.351 and B.1.1.7 variants. Most participants were white British and females outnumbered males, and the authors suggested that clonal diversity may have been underestimated. In the small 56-69-year group, the increase in depth fell short of significance, most likely because of low power. Spike-specific TCR breadth and depth rose significantly after two AZD1222 doses compared with day 0 and with MenACWY recipients. Only six AZD1222 recipients were SARS-CoV-2 seropositive at baseline, limiting conclusions about previously exposed vaccinees. Vaccine-associated CD4 TCRs spanned the whole spike protein, with dominant responses in regions 160-218 and 743-854. Because no day 14 peak-response samples were available, repertoires were characterized only after the peak T cell response.

The CDR3 regions of human TCRbeta chains were analyzed by immunosequencing. On the authors' methods: TCRs in the repertoires were matched against a reference library of SARS-CoV-2-specific TCRs that had been generated with the MIRA antigen-specificity platform. Breadth meant the fraction of unique TCRs that were SARS-CoV-2-associated, whereas depth meant the fraction of total T cells that were SARS-CoV-2-associated. Each spike-specific TCR was assigned to its reactive spike region and to a CD4 or CD8 class using the MIRA data. Log10-transformed breadth and depth values were compared by one-way ANOVA with Sidak's multiple comparisons tests. TCRdb took over this immuneACCESS table, retaining in-frame rearrangements with V and J assigned. Such tables are incomplete; in checked studies, under half of the missing clones stem from an unresolved V gene, and the remainder is unexplained. That table is the source of V, J and clone size, and D and trimming were worked out from the DNA. For this sample there are approximately 82,000 clones; more than 85% appear just once. The top ten clonotypes cover roughly 3.1% of the sample.

The time point label, read with the paper, signifies: about 28 days (+/-7) after the second vaccine dose. AZD1222 recipients whose second dose came at about 4 weeks and those whose second dose came at about 12 weeks were combined into one group, since spike-specific TCR depth and breadth did not differ between the two schedules. The vaccinee samples were drawn from two UK trials, COV001 and COV002, one of which was a single-blind randomized controlled phase 2/3 trial testing AZD1222 (ChAdOx1 nCoV-19) in healthy adults. Trial participant PBMC samples were collected at day 0 and day 28 after the second dose for TCRbeta chain sequencing. The germline V gene supplies CDR1 LGHNA and CDR2 YSLEER. Trimming takes 4 bases from V and 1 base from J, and the germline ends sit 28 bases apart. The CDR3 measures 20 amino acids from cysteine to phenylalanine. The CDR3 DNA has 60 bases and is translated from base 1.

The chain uses TRBV4-3 and TRBJ1-1; a weak D assignment points to TRBD1 (5 bases agree). This clonotype was obtained from an adult who received the AZD1222 COVID-19 vaccine. Sequenced material: peripheral blood, taken 28 days after the second AZD1222 dose. The sequenced DNA: TGCGCCAGCAGCCCCCTGCCTCGGGACGCGGGAGGTAGGGGGAACACTGAAGCTTTCTTT. The translation is CASSPLPRDAGGRGNTEAFF.